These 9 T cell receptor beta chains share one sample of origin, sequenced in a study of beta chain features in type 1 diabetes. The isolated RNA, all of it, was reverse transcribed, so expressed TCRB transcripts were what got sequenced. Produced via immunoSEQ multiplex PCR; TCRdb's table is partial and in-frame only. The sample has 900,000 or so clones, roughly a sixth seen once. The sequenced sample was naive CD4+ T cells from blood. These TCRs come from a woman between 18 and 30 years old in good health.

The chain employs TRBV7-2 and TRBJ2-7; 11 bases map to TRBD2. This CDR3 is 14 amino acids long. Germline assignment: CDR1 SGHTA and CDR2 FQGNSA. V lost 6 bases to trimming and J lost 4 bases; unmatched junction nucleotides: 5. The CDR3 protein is CASRPGTSGYEQYF. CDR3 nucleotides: TGTGCCAGCAGACCCGGGACTAGCGGTTACGAGCAGTACTTC. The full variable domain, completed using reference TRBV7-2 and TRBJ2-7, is GAGVSQSPSNKVTEKGKDVELRCDPISGHTALYWYRQSLGQGLEFLIYFQGNSAPDKSGLPSDRFSAERTGGSVSTLTIQRTQQEDSAVYLCASRPGTSGYEQYFGPGTRLTVT.

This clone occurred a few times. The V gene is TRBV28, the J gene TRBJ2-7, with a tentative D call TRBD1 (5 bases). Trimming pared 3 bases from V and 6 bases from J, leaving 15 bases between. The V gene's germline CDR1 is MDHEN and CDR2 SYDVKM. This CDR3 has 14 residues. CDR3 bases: TGTGCCAGCAGTTTCCCTGGGGCGTCTAGCGAGCAGTACTTC. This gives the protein CASSFPGASSEQYF.

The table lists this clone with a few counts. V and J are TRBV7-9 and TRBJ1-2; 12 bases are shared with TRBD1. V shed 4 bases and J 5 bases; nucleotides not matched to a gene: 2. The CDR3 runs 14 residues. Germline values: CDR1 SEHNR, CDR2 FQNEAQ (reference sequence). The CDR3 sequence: CASSWDRGLYGYTF. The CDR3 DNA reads TGTGCCAGCAGCTGGGACAGGGGGCTTTATGGCTACACCTTC.

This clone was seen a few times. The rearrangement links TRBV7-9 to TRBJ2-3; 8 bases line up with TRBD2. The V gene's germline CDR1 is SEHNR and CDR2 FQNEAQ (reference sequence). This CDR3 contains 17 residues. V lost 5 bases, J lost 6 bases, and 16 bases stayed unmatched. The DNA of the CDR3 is TGTGCCAGCAGCGCACTTCCGGGACTAGAGATTGAGGATACGCAGTATTTT. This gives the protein CASSALPGLEIEDTQYF.

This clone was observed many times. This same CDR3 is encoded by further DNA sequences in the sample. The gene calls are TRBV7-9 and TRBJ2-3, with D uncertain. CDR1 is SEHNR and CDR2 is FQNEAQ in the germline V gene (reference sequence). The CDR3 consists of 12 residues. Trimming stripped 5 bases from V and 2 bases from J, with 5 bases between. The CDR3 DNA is TGTGCCAGCAGCCCTGACACAGATACGCAGTATTTT. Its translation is CASSPDTDTQYF.

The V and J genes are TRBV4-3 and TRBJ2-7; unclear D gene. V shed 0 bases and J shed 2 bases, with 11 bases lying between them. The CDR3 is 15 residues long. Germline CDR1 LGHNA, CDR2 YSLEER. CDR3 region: CASSQEIGPAYEQYF. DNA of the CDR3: TGCGCCAGCAGCCAAGAAATTGGGCCGGCCTACGAGCAGTACTTC.

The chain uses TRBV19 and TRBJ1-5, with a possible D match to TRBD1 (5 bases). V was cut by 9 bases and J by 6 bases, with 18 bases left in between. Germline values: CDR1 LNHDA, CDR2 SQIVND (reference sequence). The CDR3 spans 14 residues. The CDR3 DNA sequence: TGTGCCAGCGGGGTCCGGGGGATGGGTCAGCCCCAGCATTTT. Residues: CASGVRGMGQPQHF. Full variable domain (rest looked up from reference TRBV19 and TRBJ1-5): DGGITQSPKYLFRKEGQNVTLSCEQNLNHDAMYWYRQDPGQGLRLIYYSQIVNDFQKGDIAEGYSVSREKKESFPLTVTSAQKNPTAFYLCASGVRGMGQPQHFGDGTRLSIL.

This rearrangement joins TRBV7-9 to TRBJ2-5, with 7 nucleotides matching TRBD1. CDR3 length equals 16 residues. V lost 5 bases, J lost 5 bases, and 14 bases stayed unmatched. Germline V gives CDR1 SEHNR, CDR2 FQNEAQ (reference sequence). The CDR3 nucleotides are TGTGCCAGCAGCGCGCACAGGGGTGGCGTTGGGGAGACCCAGTACTTC. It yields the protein CASSAHRGGVGETQYF. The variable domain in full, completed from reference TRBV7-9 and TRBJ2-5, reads DTGVSQNPRHKITKRGQNVTFRCDPISEHNRLYWYRQTLGQGPEFLTYFQNEAQLEKSRLLSDRFSAERPKGSFSTLEIQRTEQGDSAMYLCASSAHRGGVGETQYFGPGTRLLVL.

CDR3: CASSEDWQGQETQYF. The CDR3 coding sequence is TGTGCCAGCAGTGAAGATTGGCAGGGACAAGAGACCCAGTACTTC. This chain links TRBV2 with TRBJ2-5; D may be TRBD1 (5 bases). The V end lost 1 base, the J end lost 2 bases, and 11 bases lay between the germline ends. The CDR3 totals 15 residues. Germline V gene lookup returns CDR1 SNHLY and CDR2 FYNNEI. Supplemented by reference TRBV2 and TRBJ2-5, the full variable domain reads EPEVTQTPSHQVTQMGQEVILRCVPISNHLYFYWYRQILGQKVEFLVSFYNNEISEKSEIFDDQFSVERPDGSNFTLKIRSTKLEDSAMYFCASSEDWQGQETQYFGPGTRLLVL.